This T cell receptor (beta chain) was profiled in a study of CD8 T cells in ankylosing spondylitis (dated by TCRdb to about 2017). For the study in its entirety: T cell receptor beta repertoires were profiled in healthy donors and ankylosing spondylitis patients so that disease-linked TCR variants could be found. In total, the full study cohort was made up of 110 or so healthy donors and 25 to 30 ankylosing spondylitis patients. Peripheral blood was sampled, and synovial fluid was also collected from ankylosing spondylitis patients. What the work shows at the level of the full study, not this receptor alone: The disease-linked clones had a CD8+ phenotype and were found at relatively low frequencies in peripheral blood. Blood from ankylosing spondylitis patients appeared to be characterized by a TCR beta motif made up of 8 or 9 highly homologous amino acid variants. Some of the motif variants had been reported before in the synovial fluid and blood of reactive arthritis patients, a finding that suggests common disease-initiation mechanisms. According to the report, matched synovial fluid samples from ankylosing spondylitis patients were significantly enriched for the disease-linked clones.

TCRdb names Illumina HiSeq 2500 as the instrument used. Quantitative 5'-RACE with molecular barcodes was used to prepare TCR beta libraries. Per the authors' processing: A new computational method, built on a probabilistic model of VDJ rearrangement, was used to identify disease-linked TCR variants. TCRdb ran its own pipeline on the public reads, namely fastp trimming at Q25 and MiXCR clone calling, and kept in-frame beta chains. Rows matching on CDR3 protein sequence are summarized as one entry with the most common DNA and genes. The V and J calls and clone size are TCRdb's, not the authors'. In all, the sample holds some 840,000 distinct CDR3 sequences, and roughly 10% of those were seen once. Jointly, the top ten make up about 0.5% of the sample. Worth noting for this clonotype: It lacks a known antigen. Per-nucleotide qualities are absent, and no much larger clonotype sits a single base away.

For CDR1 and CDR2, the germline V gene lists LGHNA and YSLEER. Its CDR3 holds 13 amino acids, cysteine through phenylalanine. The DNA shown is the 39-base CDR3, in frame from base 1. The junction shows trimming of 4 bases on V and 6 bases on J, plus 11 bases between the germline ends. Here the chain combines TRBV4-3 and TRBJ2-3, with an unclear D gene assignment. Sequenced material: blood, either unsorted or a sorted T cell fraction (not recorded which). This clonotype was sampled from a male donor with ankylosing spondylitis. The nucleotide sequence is TGCGCCAGCAGCCCCCTCATCATGGATACGCAGTATTTT. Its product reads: CASSPLIMDTQYF.